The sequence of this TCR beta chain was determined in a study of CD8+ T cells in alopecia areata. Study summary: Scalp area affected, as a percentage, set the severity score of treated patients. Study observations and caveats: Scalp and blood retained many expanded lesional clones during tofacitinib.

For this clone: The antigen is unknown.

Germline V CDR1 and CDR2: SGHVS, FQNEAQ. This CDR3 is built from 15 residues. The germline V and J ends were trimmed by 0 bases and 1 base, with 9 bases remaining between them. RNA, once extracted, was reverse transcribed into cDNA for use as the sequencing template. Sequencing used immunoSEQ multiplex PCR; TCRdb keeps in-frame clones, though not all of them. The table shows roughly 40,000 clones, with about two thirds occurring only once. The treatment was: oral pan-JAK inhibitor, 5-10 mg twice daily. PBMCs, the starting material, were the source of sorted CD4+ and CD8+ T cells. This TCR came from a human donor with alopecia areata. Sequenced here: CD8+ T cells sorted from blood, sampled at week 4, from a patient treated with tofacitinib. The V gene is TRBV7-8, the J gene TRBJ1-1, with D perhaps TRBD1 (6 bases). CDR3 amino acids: CASSLAAGANTEAFF. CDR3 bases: TGTGCCAGCAGCTTAGCGGCAGGGGCGAACACTGAAGCTTTCTTT. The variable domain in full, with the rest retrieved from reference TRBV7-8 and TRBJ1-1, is GAGVSQSPRYKVAKRGQDVALRCDPISGHVSLFWYQQALGQGPEFLTYFQNEAQLDKSGLPSDRFFAERPEGSVSTLKIQRTQQEDSAVYLCASSLAAGANTEAFFGQGTRLTVV.